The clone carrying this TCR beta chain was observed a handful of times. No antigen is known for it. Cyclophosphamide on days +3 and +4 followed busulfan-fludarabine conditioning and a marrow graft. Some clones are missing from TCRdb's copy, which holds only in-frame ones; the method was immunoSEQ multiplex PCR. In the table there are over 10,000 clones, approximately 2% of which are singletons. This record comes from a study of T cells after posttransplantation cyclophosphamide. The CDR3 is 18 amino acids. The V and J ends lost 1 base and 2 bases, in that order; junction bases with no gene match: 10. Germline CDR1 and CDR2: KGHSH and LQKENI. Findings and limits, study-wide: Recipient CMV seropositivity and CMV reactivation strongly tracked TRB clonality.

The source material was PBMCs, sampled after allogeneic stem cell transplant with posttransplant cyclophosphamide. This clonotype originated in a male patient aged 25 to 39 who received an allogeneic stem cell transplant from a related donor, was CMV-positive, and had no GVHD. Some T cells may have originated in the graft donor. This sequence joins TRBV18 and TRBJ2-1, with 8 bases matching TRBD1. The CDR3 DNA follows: TGTGCCAGCTCACCACGACTCGGGACAGGCCGGACCTACAATGAGCAGTTCTTC. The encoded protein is CASSPRLGTGRTYNEQFF.